The rows below give T cell receptor beta chains drawn from one sample of a study of neurological immune-mediated disorders. TCRdb recomputed calls from the 5' RACE reads with MiXCR, one row per CDR3 protein. The sample contains tens of thousands of distinct CDR3 sequences, approximately 2.4% of which appear only once. The material sequenced was PBMCs. Source of these receptors: a woman in her 30s with multiple sclerosis. The CDR3 runs from the conserved cysteine through the conserved F or W. D genes are given only for firm matches. Where a row states a size, it is once, few, many or the class of an expanded clone; other rows omit it.

>TRBJ2-1|TRBV7-6|many|.
TGTGCCAGCAGCTTAGCGAGGGGAGCGGTGGATGAGCAGTTCTTC
CASSLARGAVDEQFF
>TRBJ2-2|TRBV7-2|many|.
TGTGCCAGCAGCTTTACCGGGACCACGAACACCGGGGAGCTGTTTTTT
CASSFTGTTNTGELFF
>TRBJ1-6|TRBV5-1|many|TRBD1
TGCGCCAGCAGCTACCTCGCCAGGGGGAATAATTCACCCCTCCACTTT
CASSYLARGNNSPLHF
>TRBJ1-1|TRBV5-1|many|.
TGCGCCAGCAGCTTGGGGGACCTACCTATCGGGAACACTGAAGCTTTCTTT
CASSLGDLPIGNTEAFF
>TRBJ1-1|TRBV7-9|many|.
TGTGCCAGCAGCTTAGCAGGGACACCTTCTGAAGCTTTCTTT
CASSLAGTPSEAFF
>TRBJ2-7|TRBV28|many|.
TGTGCCAGCAGTTACACCCTCGAGCAGTACTTC
CASSYTLEQYF
>TRBJ1-1|TRBV9|many|.
TGTGCCAGCAGCGTAGAAGAGTGGAGTCAGGCTTTCTTT
CASSVEEWSQAFF
>TRBJ1-4|TRBV24-1|.|.
TGTGCAACTAGTGAAAAACTGTTTTTT
CATSEKLFF
>TRBJ2-2|TRBV3-1|many|.
TGTGCCAGCAGCCTACCGGGGACGAACACCGGGGAGCTGTTTTTT
CASSLPGTNTGELFF
>TRBJ2-7|TRBV12-3/TRBV12-4|many|.
TGTGCCAGCAGTTTAGGATACGACGAGCAGTACTTC
CASSLGYDEQYF
>TRBJ2-7|TRBV4-2|many|TRBD2
TGTGCCAGCAGCCAAGGGTCTAGCGGGACCCTCGAGCAGTACTTC
CASSQGSSGTLEQYF
>TRBJ2-3|TRBV19|.|.
TGTGCCAGTAGCGAGACGGACACAGATACGCAGTATTTT
CASSETDTDTQYF
>TRBJ2-5|TRBV20-1|many|.
TGCAGTGCTAGAGGCGGCGGGAAGGGGGCGGTCCAAGAGACCCAGTACTTC
CSARGGGKGAVQETQYF
>TRBJ2-2|TRBV20-1|many|.
TGCAGTGCTCAGACAGTCACCGGGGAGCTGTTTTTT
CSAQTVTGELFF
>TRBJ2-3|TRBV7-2|many|TRBD1
TGTGCCAGCAGCTTAGTAGGGGGCCTTAGCACAGATACGCAGTATTTT
CASSLVGGLSTDTQYF
>TRBJ2-1|TRBV28|many|TRBD2
TGTGCCAGCAGCCCTACCCCGGGGGGGCGGCGATCCTACAATGAGCAGTTCTTC
CASSPTPGGRRSYNEQFF
>TRBJ1-4|TRBV5-5|many|.
TGTGCCAGCTCCACCAGATATAATGAAAAACTGTTTTTT
CASSTRYNEKLFF
>TRBJ1-4|TRBV20-1|many|.
TGCAGTGCTAGTTCAGAGAGGGGTGAAAAACTGTTTTTT
CSASSERGEKLFF
>TRBJ2-7|TRBV28|many|TRBD2
TGTGCCAGCAGTCCCAGGACTAGCGGGAGGCCCGCCCTTAGCGAGCAGTACTTC
CASSPRTSGRPALSEQYF
>TRBJ2-6|TRBV4-3|many|.
TGCGCCAGCAGCCAAGGGGGGGGCACTGGGGCCAACGTCCTGACTTTC
CASSQGGGTGANVLTF
>TRBJ1-4|TRBV4-3|many|.
TGCGCCAGCAGCCAAGCGGCTGCCGGGAATGAAAAACTGTTTTTT
CASSQAAAGNEKLFF
>TRBJ2-1|TRBV20-1|many|.
TGCAGTGCCCTCCGGGAGAGTGGGGTCAATGAGCAGTTCTTC
CSALRESGVNEQFF
>TRBJ2-5|TRBV7-9|many|.
TGTGCCAGCAGCTTCACAGAAGGGTACCAAGAGACCCAGTACTTC
CASSFTEGYQETQYF
>TRBJ1-1|TRBV5-1|many|.
TGCGCCAGCAGCTTGGCCTTAAGGGTAGGGAACACTGAAGCTTTCTTT
CASSLALRVGNTEAFF
>TRBJ2-3|TRBV20-1|few|.
TGCAGTGCTTTCACTAATACGCAGTATTTT
CSAFTNTQYF
>TRBJ2-1|TRBV5-1|many|TRBD1
TGCGCCAGCAGCCCAGGGACAGGGGACAATGAGCAGTTCTTC
CASSPGTGDNEQFF
>TRBJ2-2|TRBV14|many|.
TGTGCCAGCAGCCAAAGATTTGGGGCGAAGGGCGGGGAGCTGTTTTTT
CASSQRFGAKGGELFF
>TRBJ1-2|TRBV6-5|many|TRBD1
TGTGCCAGCAGTTTATACAGGGGTACGGACTATGGCTACACCTTC
CASSLYRGTDYGYTF
>TRBJ2-2|TRBV9|many|TRBD2
TGTGCCAGCAGCACCTCCCAAGGGGGACTAGCGGGGACCACCGGGGAGCTGTTTTTT
CASSTSQGGLAGTTGELFF
>TRBJ1-1|TRBV5-1|many|.
TGCGCCAGCAGCTTGACCAGGGTCGACGCTGAAGCTTTCTTT
CASSLTRVDAEAFF
>TRBJ2-7|TRBV5-1|many|.
TGCGCCAGCAGCCGGGAACAGGGCTACGAGCAGTACTTC
CASSREQGYEQYF
>TRBJ2-3|TRBV5-5|many|.
TGTGCCAGCAGCTCGCTACAGGGCGTCACAGATACGCAGTATTTT
CASSSLQGVTDTQYF
>TRBJ2-1|TRBV12-3/TRBV12-4|many|.
TGTGCCATCGGACTGGGGAACAATGAGCAGTTCTTC
CAIGLGNNEQFF
>TRBJ2-3|TRBV20-1|.|.
TGCAGTGCAGGGGCCCCAGGGAGCACAGATACGCAGTATTTT
CSAGAPGSTDTQYF
>TRBJ2-7|TRBV2|many|.
TGTGCCAGCAGAATCGGGAGCGAGCAGTACTTC
CASRIGSEQYF
>TRBJ2-3|TRBV20-1|many|.
TGCAGTGCCGTCCCGACGGTAGGGAGTCCGGATACGCAGTATTTT
CSAVPTVGSPDTQYF
>TRBJ2-7|TRBV12-3/TRBV12-4|many|TRBD2
TGTGCCAGCAGTCCCTGGGGGGGATTTGCCTACGAGCAGTACTTC
CASSPWGGFAYEQYF
>TRBJ1-2|TRBV7-8|many|.
TGTGCCAGCAGCTTAGACAACAACTATGGCTACACCTTC
CASSLDNNYGYTF
>TRBJ2-7|TRBV5-1|many|.
TGCGCCAGCAGCTTTCCTGGTGATGAGCAGTACTTC
CASSFPGDEQYF
>TRBJ2-1|TRBV29-1|many|.
TGCAGCGTTGTCGGTTCCTTAGTCTATAATCCCAATGAGCAGTTCTTC
CSVVGSLVYNPNEQFF
>TRBJ2-3|TRBV20-1|many|.
TGCAGTGCTAGAGTCCCTAGCGTTCTAGATACGCAGTATTTT
CSARVPSVLDTQYF
>TRBJ1-1|TRBV20-1|many|.
TGCAGTGCCCTGCAGGTCGTAAACACTGAAGCTTTCTTT
CSALQVVNTEAFF
>TRBJ1-4|TRBV7-2|many|.
TGTGCCAGCAGCTTAGGGGTAGGGCTCGCTACTAATGAAAAACTGTTTTTT
CASSLGVGLATNEKLFF
>TRBJ2-2|TRBV18|.|.
TGTGCCAGCTCACCTCGAGGAAGGTCGGACACCGGGGAGCTGTTTTTT
CASSPRGRSDTGELFF
>TRBJ2-1|TRBV5-1|many|TRBD2
TGCGCCAGCTTAGGTGTGGCGGGAGGGACCTACAATGAGCAGTTCTTC
CASLGVAGGTYNEQFF
>TRBJ1-6|TRBV29-1|many|.
TGCAGCGCCTTCATTCCCCCCTATAATTCACCCCTCCACTTT
CSAFIPPYNSPLHF
>TRBJ2-2|TRBV5-1|many|TRBD2
TGCGCCAGCAGGATAGCGGGAGGCACCGGGGAGCTGTTTTTT
CASRIAGGTGELFF
>TRBJ1-2|TRBV6-6|many|.
TGTGCCAGCAGCCCGGACGATCGCTATGGCTACACCTTC
CASSPDDRYGYTF